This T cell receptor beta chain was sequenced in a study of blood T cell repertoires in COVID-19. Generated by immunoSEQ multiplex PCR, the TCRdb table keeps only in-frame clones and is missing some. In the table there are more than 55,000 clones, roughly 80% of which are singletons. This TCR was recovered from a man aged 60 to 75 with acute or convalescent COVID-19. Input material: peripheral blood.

This chain's CDR3 is CASSLDVGQLYSGNTIYF. The CDR3 DNA follows: TGCGCCAGCAGCTTGGATGTAGGACAGTTATACTCTGGAAACACCATATATTTT. The V and J genes are TRBV5-1 and TRBJ1-3, with D possibly matching TRBD1 (6 bases). Between the trimmed V and J ends, which lost 0 bases and 0 bases, there was a span of 16 bases. Germline V lookup: CDR1 SGHRS, CDR2 YFSETQ. There are 18 residues in the CDR3.